This TCR beta chain originates from a study of blood T cell repertoires in COVID-19 (dated by TCRdb to about 2020). In the study overall: Collaborator samples came from the United States, Italy and Spain and covered acute and convalescent phases of COVID-19. The repertoires were released in a freely available public database meant as a resource for research on the immune response to SARS-CoV-2. Sample metadata almost always included a de-identified subject ID, COVID-19 status, age in years and sex. Where available, HLA class I and class II types were obtained from metadata supplied by the sample provider rather than from assay-based typing. Subjects who had been exposed to COVID-19, were actively infected with it, or had recovered from it provided the deeply sampled blood TCRbeta repertoires that made up the dataset. The material from the prospective study consisted of cDNA or gDNA derived from T cells, B-cell-depleted T cells, or PBMCs. Samples were obtained from the ongoing ImmuneRACE study (first 160 participants) and from over 1,000 subjects provided by 6 global collaborators. What the work shows at the level of the full study, not this receptor alone: The quantity of clinical and demographic metadata differed by source and by participant and was supplied without curation.

Each collaborating institution followed its own protocols to collect whole blood in K2EDTA tubes. For TCRbeta analysis, collaborator samples were shipped as frozen whole blood, as isolated PBMCs, or as DNA extracted from either sample type. V ends up 4 bases short and J 7 bases short, with an unmatched junction base count of 4. From the cysteine up to the phenylalanine, the CDR3 has a length of 14 residues. Just the 42-base CDR3 DNA is kept, in frame starting at base 1. Looking up the germline V gene (reference sequence) yields CDR1 SEHNR and CDR2 FQNEAQ. TCRbeta CDR3 regions were amplified from genomic DNA by means of the immunoSEQ Assay, a bias-controlled multiplex PCR. Under the source paper's analysis protocol: The number of nucleated cells in each sample was estimated from the amplification of reference gene primers within the assay. To quantify the absolute abundance of each unique TCRbeta CDR3 rearrangement, sequence reads were collapsed and filtered. Productive Simpson clonality was computed per sample as the square root of Simpson's diversity index over productive rearrangements. Here the immuneACCESS table is served through TCRdb, limited to in-frame sequences with V and J called. Missing clones are a known gap in these copies; in checked studies unresolved V genes cover under half, and the rest lacks a known reason. The DNA was the basis for D and trimming; V, J and clone size are from that table. The sample records around 150,000 clones, around four fifths of which are singletons. The top ten hold about 24% of the sample.

With respect to this clone: No cognate antigen has been identified for it. The input lacks base qualities; no much larger clone sits a single base away.

The sample consisted of peripheral blood. Recombination connected TRBV7-9 to TRBJ1-6; 7 bases in the middle match TRBD1. The sequence was collected from a woman older than 75 with acute or convalescent COVID-19. This receptor has the CDR3 CASSSGTANSPLHF. The nucleotide sequence reads as follows: TGTGCCAGCAGCTCCGGGACAGCCAATTCACCCCTCCACTTT.